This T cell receptor (beta chain) was profiled in a study of T cell repertoires in cytomegalovirus infection. Study in general: In the study, CMV epitopes included recently identified HLA-C-restricted and well-studied HLA-B-restricted ones. Public TCR beta signature analysis indicated the presence of both CMV infection and matching HLA type.

Germline V gene data show CDR1 as SNHLY and CDR2 as FYNNEI. V dropped 8 bases and J dropped 1; count of bases not matched to a gene: 7. CDR3 length equals 17 residues. TCRdb reprocessed the reads via MiXCR and lists one record per CDR3 protein. The sample holds around 900,000 distinct CDR3 sequences, around 30% seen once. This clonotype came up many times. What it recognizes is unknown. Study-wide results and caveats: Carriage of CMV together with the relevant HLA was identifiable through cumulative public TCR beta family frequency.

The starting material was cultured CD8+ T cells from PBMCs, obtained from culture after CMV antigen stimulation. This clonotype was sampled from a human donor in good health (CMV status not recorded). Some clones in this sample may be carry-over from other donors' samples. This chain links TRBV2 with TRBJ1-6; 11 bases fit TRBD1. This chain's CDR3 is CASGRDRGISYNSPLHF. The CDR3 DNA is TGTGCCAGCGGCCGGGACAGGGGGATTTCCTATAATTCACCCCTCCACTTT. The full variable domain, its missing parts supplied by reference TRBV2 and TRBJ1-6, is EPEVTQTPSHQVTQMGQEVILRCVPISNHLYFYWYRQILGQKVEFLVSFYNNEISEKSEIFDDQFSVERPDGSNFTLKIRSTKLEDSAMYFCASGRDRGISYNSPLHFGNGTRLTVT.